Following are 22 T cell receptor beta chains from one sample sequenced in a study of T cells in Graves' hyperthyroidism and ophthalmopathy. Amplified TCR beta CDR3 regions derived from RNA transcripts. RT-PCR in the first round (using the HTBI primer set) targeted the TCR CDR3. TCRdb analysed the multiplex PCR reads with MiXCR anew, one entry per CDR3 protein. There are some 490,000 distinct CDR3 sequences in the sample; approximately 23% occur only once, and about 49% lies in the top ten. Sequenced: blood. These receptor sequences come from a woman aged 70-85 years with Graves' ophthalmopathy.

The chain carries TRBV6-1 and TRBJ2-4, with D possibly TRBD2 on 5 matching bases. Germline lookup yields CDR1 MNHNS and CDR2 SASEGT. The CDR3 runs 16 residues. Deletions cut 1 base from V and 6 bases from J, with 16 bases between. The CDR3 region is CASSEGLSARGNIQYF. The CDR3 DNA reads as TGTGCCAGCAGTGAAGGTTTGTCCGCTCGGGGAAACATTCAGTACTTC.

The V gene is TRBV27, the J gene TRBJ2-7; 7 positions agree with TRBD1. This CDR3 comprises 15 residues. The germline gives CDR1 MNHEY, CDR2 SMNVEV (reference sequence). V was pared by 2 bases and J by 3 bases, with 7 bases of the junction left unmatched. This CDR3 reads CASSLRGTVSYEQYF. The CDR3 DNA reads as TGTGCCAGCAGTTTAAGGGGGACAGTAAGCTACGAGCAGTACTTC.

V is TRBV15 and J is TRBJ1-2; tentatively, D is TRBD1 (5 bases). The CDR3 has 13 amino acids. The V end was cut by 8 bases, the J end by 7 bases, with 17 bases between. CDR1 is LNHNV and CDR2 is YYDKDF in the germline V gene (reference sequence). The CDR3, as DNA: TGTGCCACCTCCATAGGGGCTATAGGTGGCTACACCTTC. It codes for CATSIGAIGGYTF. The full variable domain, completed using reference TRBV15 and TRBJ1-2, is DAMVIQNPRYQVTQFGKPVTLSCSQTLNHNVMYWYQQKSSQAPKLLFHYYDKDFNNEADTPDNFQSRRPNTSFCFLDIRSPGLGDTAMYLCATSIGAIGGYTFGSGTRLTVV.

This clonotype was counted a few times. The chain combines TRBV12-5 with TRBJ2-1, with 10 bases that match TRBD1. Germline loops: CDR1 LGHNT, CDR2 FRNRAP. This CDR3 has 16 amino acids. V dropped 5 bases and J dropped 6; count of bases not matched to a gene: 10. CDR3 in DNA: TGTGCTAGTGGTCGACGGACAGGGGACAGGGGCAATGAGCAGTTCTTC. As protein: CASGRRTGDRGNEQFF.

This clonotype was counted a few times. This sequence joins TRBV20-1 and TRBJ2-1, with 10 positions matching TRBD2. CDR3 size: 12 residues. In germline, CDR1 is DFQATT, CDR2 SNEGSKA (reference sequence). The junction had 4 bases not matched to a gene; V was cut back by 5 bases and J by 9 bases. CDR3 DNA: TGCAGTGCTCTAGCGGGAGTTGGTGAGCAGTTCTTC. Protein product: CSALAGVGEQFF.

This clonotype was seen ten or more times. V gene TRBV2 combines with J gene TRBJ1-1; D is perhaps TRBD1 (5 bases). Looked up from germline, CDR1 is SNHLY and CDR2 is FYNNEI. V lost 5 bases, J lost 1 base, and 11 bases lay in between. This CDR3 spans 14 amino acids. The CDR3 DNA sequence: TGTGCCAGCAGTTTGGACGGGGCGAACACTGAAGCTTTCTTT. It yields the protein CASSLDGANTEAFF.

There are a few counts of this clonotype. This rearrangement joins TRBV11-2 to TRBJ2-7, with D perhaps TRBD1 (5 bases). This CDR3 comprises 14 residues. Germline assignment: CDR1 SGHAT and CDR2 FQNNGV. V lost 0 bases and J lost 5, with 11 bases in between. This chain's CDR3 is CASSLDFSGNEQYF. The CDR3 nucleotides read TGTGCCAGCAGCTTAGATTTTTCAGGGAACGAGCAGTACTTC.

This sequence joins TRBV10-1 and TRBJ2-3; 14 positions agree with TRBD2. The junction had 7 bases not matched to a gene; V was cut back by 6 bases and J by 2 bases. CDR1 is WNHNN and CDR2 is SYGVQD in the germline V gene (reference sequence). The CDR3 length is 17 residues. The CDR3 sequence: CASSGTSGRIDTDTQYF. In DNA, the CDR3 is TGCGCCAGCAGCGGGACTAGCGGGAGAATCGACACAGATACGCAGTATTTT.

This clonotype has more than one count but fewer than ten. V and J are TRBV3-1 and TRBJ2-3; 7 bases fit TRBD2. V gave up 4 bases and J gave up 4 bases; unmatched junction bases: 8. The germline V gene has CDR1 LGHDT and CDR2 YNNKEL (reference sequence). The CDR3 loop spans 15 amino acids. CDR3 in amino acids: CASSPDPTSSDTQYF. For the CDR3, the DNA is TGTGCCAGCAGCCCCGACCCGACTAGCTCAGATACGCAGTATTTT.

The J gene is TRBJ2-2, the V gene TRBV20-1, with no clear D. V lost 3 bases and J 1 base, leaving 9 bases between the germline ends. This CDR3 contains 14 residues. Germline loops: CDR1 DFQATT, CDR2 SNEGSKA (reference sequence). The CDR3 nucleotides read TGCAGTGCTAGGTCTCGCGGGAACACCGGGGAGCTGTTTTTT. The encoded protein is CSARSRGNTGELFF.

This clonotype appeared a few times. The chain recombines TRBV28 with TRBJ2-7; D unclear. Germline assignment: CDR1 MDHEN and CDR2 SYDVKM. The CDR3 runs 12 residues. Trimming removed 6 bases at V and 2 bases at J, with 8 bases between. The CDR3 sequence is CASSRITYEQYF. The CDR3 DNA reads TGTGCCAGCAGCCGAATAACCTACGAGCAGTACTTC.

This clonotype was seen at least ten times. The chain has TRBV7-2 and TRBJ2-7; 10 bases align to TRBD2. The germline gives CDR1 SGHTA, CDR2 FQGNSA. Trimming cost V 7 bases and J 2 bases; bases outside gene matches: 2. The CDR3 runs 13 residues. For the CDR3, the DNA is TGTGCCAGCACCCTAGCGGGAGCCTACGAGCAGTACTTC. It specifies CASTLAGAYEQYF.

This chain joins TRBV7-6 and TRBJ2-1; D remains ambiguous. V gave up 3 bases and J gave up 6 bases, with 9 bases separating them. In germline, CDR1 is SGHVS, CDR2 FNYEAQ. The CDR3 has 13 amino acids. The CDR3 reads CASSLGDGNEQFF. The CDR3 bases are TGTGCCAGCAGCTTGGGTGATGGCAATGAGCAGTTCTTC.

This clonotype occurred a few times. The chain links TRBV20-1 to TRBJ2-3; D uncertain. Germline CDR1 DFQATT, CDR2 SNEGSKA (reference sequence). With 6 bases removed from V and 6 bases from J, the gap between germline ends came to 10 bases. The CDR3 is 11 residues long. The chain's CDR3 is CSAPRADTQYF. For the CDR3, the DNA is TGCAGTGCGCCTCGCGCGGATACGCAGTATTTT.

This clonotype has only a few counts. The chain is built from TRBV30 and TRBJ2-7, with TRBD2 matching 10 bases. This CDR3 is built from 15 residues. Germline CDR1 GTSNPN, CDR2 SVGIG (reference sequence). Trimming removed 3 bases from V and 7 bases from J; junction bases left unmatched: 12. The CDR3 here is CAWRALAGTTQEQYF. For the CDR3, the DNA is TGTGCCTGGAGGGCACTAGCGGGGACTACGCAGGAGCAGTACTTC.

The chain is built from TRBV3-1 and TRBJ1-2; D is possibly TRBD1 (5 bases). Germline loops: CDR1 LGHDT, CDR2 YNNKEL (reference sequence). V lost 1 base and J lost 7, with 16 bases in between. This CDR3 has 15 amino acids. The CDR3 protein is CASSQAGGSGSGYTF. The CDR3 bases are TGTGCCAGCAGCCAAGCAGGAGGGTCAGGGAGTGGCTACACCTTC.

This clonotype was counted a single time. V is TRBV7-2 and J is TRBJ2-5; 7 nucleotides match TRBD1. The V gene's germline CDR1 is SGHTA and CDR2 FQGNSA. This CDR3 spans 12 amino acids. V dropped 5 bases and J dropped 9; count of bases not matched to a gene: 6. This CDR3 is CASSPRQGSQYF. The CDR3 DNA is TGTGCCAGCAGCCCCAGACAGGGTTCCCAGTACTTC. Using reference TRBV7-2 and TRBJ2-5 for the parts outside the CDR3, the full variable domain is GAGVSQSPSNKVTEKGKDVELRCDPISGHTALYWYRQSLGQGLEFLIYFQGNSAPDKSGLPSDRFSAERTGGSVSTLTIQRTQQEDSAVYLCASSPRQGSQYFGPGTRLLVL.

The rearrangement links TRBV19 to TRBJ2-7; D ambiguous. Trimming took off 5 bases at V and 2 bases at J, with 13 bases between the two ends. CDR1 LNHDA and CDR2 SQIVND come from the germline V gene (reference sequence). This CDR3 is built from 14 residues. The CDR3 sequence is CASSVWEKPYEQYF. CDR3 nucleotide sequence: TGTGCCAGTAGTGTATGGGAAAAACCCTACGAGCAGTACTTC.

Only a few counts were recorded for this clonotype. The rearrangement links TRBV7-8 to TRBJ2-1; no reliable D call. The length of the CDR3 is 12 residues. V shed 2 bases and J shed 13 bases, with 12 bases lying between them. CDR1 and CDR2 (germline): SGHVS, FQNEAQ. The CDR3 is CASSLSDQVQFF. The CDR3 DNA reads as TGTGCCAGCAGCTTATCTGATCAGGTTCAGTTCTTC.

The rearrangement joins TRBV5-1 to TRBJ1-1; unclear D gene. The CDR3 sequence is 13 residues long. The germline V gene has CDR1 SGHRS and CDR2 YFSETQ. The V gene lost 2 bases and the J gene lost 5 bases, with 10 bases spanning the gap. DNA of the CDR3: TGCGCCAGCAGCTTTGGGGTCCGAACTGAAGCTTTCTTT. Translating it yields CASSFGVRTEAFF.

Turning to this clonotype: At one end the junction does not follow the germline gene, possibly because of a read error. The chain joins TRBV20-1 to TRBJ2-1; D remains ambiguous. Germline CDR1 is DFQATT and CDR2 is SNEGSKA (reference sequence). The CDR3 is 15 amino acids. The CDR3 region is CSARVRIRTYNEQFF. The CDR3 coding sequence is TGCAGTGCGAGAGTGAGGATACGCACCTACAATGAGCAGTTCTTC.

The sample holds a few counts of this clonotype. This chain links TRBV20-1 with TRBJ2-1; the match to TRBD1 covers 8 bases. In germline, CDR1 is DFQATT, CDR2 SNEGSKA (reference sequence). This CDR3 is built from 14 residues. J gave up 5 bases and V 2 bases, and 5 bases lay outside the gene matches. In nucleotides, the CDR3 is TGCAGTGCTAGACCCGGGACAGGCAACAATGAGCAGTTCTTC. This encodes CSARPGTGNNEQFF.